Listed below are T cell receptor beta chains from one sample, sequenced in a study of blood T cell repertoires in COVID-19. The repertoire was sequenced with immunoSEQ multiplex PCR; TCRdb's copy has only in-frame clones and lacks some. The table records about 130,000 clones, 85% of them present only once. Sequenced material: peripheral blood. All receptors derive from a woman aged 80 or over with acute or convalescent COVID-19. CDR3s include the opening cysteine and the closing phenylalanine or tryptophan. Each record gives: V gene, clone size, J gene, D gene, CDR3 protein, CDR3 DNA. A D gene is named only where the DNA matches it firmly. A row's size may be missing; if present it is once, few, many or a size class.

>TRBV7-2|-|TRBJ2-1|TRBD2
CASSFSGAYNEQFF
TGTGCCAGCAGCTTTAGCGGGGCCTACAATGAGCAGTTCTTC
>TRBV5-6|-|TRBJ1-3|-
CASSLQGYTGNTIYF
TGTGCCAGCAGCTTGCAGGGTTATACTGGAAACACCATATATTTT
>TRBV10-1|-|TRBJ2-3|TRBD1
CASSEKGTGLADTQYF
TGCGCCAGCAGTGAGAAAGGGACAGGGTTGGCAGATACGCAGTATTTT
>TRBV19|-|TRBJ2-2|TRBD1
CASSWQGATGELFF
TGTGCCAGTAGTTGGCAGGGGGCCACCGGGGAGCTGTTTTTT
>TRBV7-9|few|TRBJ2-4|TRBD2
CASSFFKGEGIQYF
TGTGCCAGCAGCTTCTTCAAAGGGGAGGGCATTCAGTACTTC
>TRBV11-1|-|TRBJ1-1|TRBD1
CASSWGQRDTEAFF
TGTGCCAGCAGCTGGGGACAGCGGGACACTGAAGCTTTCTTT
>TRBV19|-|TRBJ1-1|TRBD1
CASSIAGGKTEAFF
TGTGCCAGTAGTATAGCAGGGGGCAAGACTGAAGCTTTCTTT
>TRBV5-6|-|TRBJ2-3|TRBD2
CASSYSGNTDTQYF
TGTGCCAGCAGCTATAGCGGGAACACAGATACGCAGTATTTT
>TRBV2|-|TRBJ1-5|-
CASSSRPNQPQHF
TGTGCCAGCAGTTCTAGACCAAATCAGCCCCAGCATTTT
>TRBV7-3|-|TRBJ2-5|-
CASSLGSSETQYF
TGTGCCAGCAGCCTAGGGAGTTCGGAGACCCAGTACTTC
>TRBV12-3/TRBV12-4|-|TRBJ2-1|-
CASSLGSDGQVF
TGTGCCAGCAGTTTAGGGTCTGACGGTCAGGTCTTC
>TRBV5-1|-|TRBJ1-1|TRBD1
CASSLGTGGNTEAFF
TGCGCCAGCAGCTTGGGGACAGGGGGGAACACTGAAGCTTTCTTT
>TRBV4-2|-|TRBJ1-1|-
CASSQGSGGYTEAFF
TGTGCCAGCAGCCAAGGATCCGGCGGATACACTGAAGCTTTCTTT
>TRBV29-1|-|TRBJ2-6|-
CSVRQGHSGANVLTF
TGCAGCGTTCGGCAGGGCCACTCTGGGGCCAACGTCCTGACTTTC
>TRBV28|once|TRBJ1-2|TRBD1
CASSPQDRGPFGYTF
TGTGCCAGCAGTCCACAAGACAGGGGGCCTTTTGGCTACACCTTC
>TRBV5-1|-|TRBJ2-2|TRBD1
CASSSGTGQDLHTGELFF
TGCGCCAGCAGCTCCGGGACAGGACAAGACCTCCACACCGGGGAGCTGTTTTTT
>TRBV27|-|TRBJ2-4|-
CASSSQGRNIQYF
TGTGCCAGCAGTTCACAGGGAAGAAACATTCAGTACTTC
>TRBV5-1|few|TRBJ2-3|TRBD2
CASSRYSGGTDTQYF
TGCGCCAGCAGCCGGTATAGCGGGGGGACAGATACGCAGTATTTT
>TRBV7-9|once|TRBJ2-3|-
CASSLEGADTDTQYF
TGTGCCAGCAGCTTGGAAGGGGCCGACACAGATACGCAGTATTTT
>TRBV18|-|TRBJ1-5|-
CASSQGRQEGQPQHF
TGTGCCAGCTCACAGGGGCGGCAGGAGGGCCAGCCCCAGCATTTT
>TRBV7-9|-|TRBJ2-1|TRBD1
CASSGNRGQGTNEQFF
TGTGCCAGCAGCGGAAATAGGGGACAGGGCACCAATGAGCAGTTCTTC
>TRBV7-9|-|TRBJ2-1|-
CASSLASGGYNEQFF
TGTGCCAGCAGCTTAGCATCCGGGGGTTACAATGAGCAGTTCTTC
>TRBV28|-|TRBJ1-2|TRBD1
CASSRPGQSFGYTF
TGTGCCAGCAGTCGACCGGGACAGTCTTTCGGCTACACCTTC
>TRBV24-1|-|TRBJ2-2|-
CATSDPGAHPGELFF
TGTGCCACCAGTGATCCTGGGGCCCACCCCGGGGAGCTGTTTTTT
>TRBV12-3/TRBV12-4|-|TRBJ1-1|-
CASSVIRGVAFF
TGTGCCAGCAGCGTCATTAGGGGCGTAGCTTTCTTT
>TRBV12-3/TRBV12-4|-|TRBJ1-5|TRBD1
CASSIDRDQPQHF
TGTGCCAGCAGTATTGACAGGGATCAGCCCCAGCATTTT
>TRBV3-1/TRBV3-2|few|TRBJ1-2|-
CASSRRETNYGYTF
TGTGCCAGCAGCCGCCGGGAGACTAACTATGGCTACACCTTC
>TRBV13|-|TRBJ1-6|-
CASSPDTNNSPLHF
TGTGCCAGCAGCCCGGACACTAATAATTCACCCCTCCACTTT
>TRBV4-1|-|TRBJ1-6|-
CASSQDQGSPLHF
TGCGCCAGCAGCCAAGATCAGGGGTCACCCCTCCACTTT
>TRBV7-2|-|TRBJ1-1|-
CASSLGGRVGTEAFF
TGTGCCAGCAGCTTAGGGGGCAGGGTGGGCACTGAAGCTTTCTTT
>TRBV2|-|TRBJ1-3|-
CASSVRVSGNTIYF
TGTGCCAGCAGTGTCAGGGTCTCTGGAAACACCATATATTTT
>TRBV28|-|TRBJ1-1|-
CASTYRDKEAFF
TGTGCCAGCACCTACCGGGATAAGGAAGCTTTCTTT
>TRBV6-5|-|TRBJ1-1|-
CASRSLVGLNTEAFF
TGTGCCAGCAGATCCCTTGTGGGGCTGAACACTGAAGCTTTCTTT
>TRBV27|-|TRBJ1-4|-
CASSFGGDEKLFF
TGTGCCAGCAGTTTTGGAGGGGATGAAAAACTGTTTTTT
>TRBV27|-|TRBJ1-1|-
CASRTSGVGGGYTEAFF
TGTGCCAGCAGGACCTCAGGGGTTGGGGGTGGCTACACTGAAGCTTTCTTT
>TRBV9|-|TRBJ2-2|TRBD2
CASSVGASGNTGELFF
TGTGCCAGCAGCGTAGGGGCTAGCGGAAACACCGGGGAGCTGTTTTTT